The clone carrying this TCR beta chain was seen once. This record belongs to a study of shared clonotypes between healthy human individuals. Germline V CDR1 and CDR2: SGHDT, YYEEEE. V lost 9 bases, J lost 5 bases, and 13 bases stayed unmatched. This CDR3 is 14 amino acids long. TCRdb's copy holds only in-frame clones and misses some; the assay was immunoSEQ multiplex PCR. Altogether about 2.4 million clones are present, roughly nine tenths being singletons, with the ten largest covering around 0.14%. The rearrangement joins TRBV5-6 to TRBJ2-5, with TRBD1 matching over 7 bases. This clonotype originated in a man between 18 and 35 years old in good health. The sequenced material came from naive CD4+ T cells sorted from blood. Subset given: CD45RA+ positively selected. CDR3 protein: CATLYRGFEETQYF. In DNA form, the CDR3 reads TGTGCCACCCTCTACAGGGGATTCGAGGAGACCCAGTACTTC.